The sample holds a few counts of the clone carrying this T cell receptor beta chain. Antigen specificity is unknown. Trimming at V came to 0 bases and at J to 6 bases, leaving 7 bases not matched to a gene. Germline lookup yields CDR1 KGHSH and CDR2 LQKENI. The CDR3 extends over 16 amino acids. Every isolated RNA sample was fully reverse transcribed, so sequencing captured expressed TCRB transcripts. Using immunoSEQ multiplex PCR, the repertoire was profiled, and TCRdb retains in-frame clones only, with some absent. Of about 120,000 clones listed, about 15% are singletons. This sample is drawn from a study of beta chain features in type 1 diabetes. General study points: A moderate, significant TCRB CDR3 shortening appeared in type 1 diabetes across four CD4+ subsets.

Sorting gave populations that all exceeded 95% purity. The sample taken for sequencing was central memory CD4+ T cells from blood. The chain combines TRBV18 with TRBJ2-1, with 8 bases lining up with TRBD1. The receptor comes from a young man with type 1 diabetes. This CDR3 reads CASSPPNGQGTNEQFF. The CDR3 DNA follows: TGTGCCAGCTCACCACCAAACGGACAGGGAACCAATGAGCAGTTCTTC.